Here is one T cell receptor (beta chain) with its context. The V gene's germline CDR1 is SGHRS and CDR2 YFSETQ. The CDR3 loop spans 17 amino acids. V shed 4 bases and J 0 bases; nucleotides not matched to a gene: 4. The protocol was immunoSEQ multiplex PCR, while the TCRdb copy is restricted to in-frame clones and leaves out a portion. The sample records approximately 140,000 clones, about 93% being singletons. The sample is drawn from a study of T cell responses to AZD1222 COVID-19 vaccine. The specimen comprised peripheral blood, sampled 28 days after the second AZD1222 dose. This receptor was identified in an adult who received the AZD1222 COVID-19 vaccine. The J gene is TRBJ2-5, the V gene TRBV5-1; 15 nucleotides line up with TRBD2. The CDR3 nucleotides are TGCGCCAGCAGCGTTGGACTAGCGGGAGGGTACCAAGAGACCCAGTACTTC. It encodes CASSVGLAGGYQETQYF.